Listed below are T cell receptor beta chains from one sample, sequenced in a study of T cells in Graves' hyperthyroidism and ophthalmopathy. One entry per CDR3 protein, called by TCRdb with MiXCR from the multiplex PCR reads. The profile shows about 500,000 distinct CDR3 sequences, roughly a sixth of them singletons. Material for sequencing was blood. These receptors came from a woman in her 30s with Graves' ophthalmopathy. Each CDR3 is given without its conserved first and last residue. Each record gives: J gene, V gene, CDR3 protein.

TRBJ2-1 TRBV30 AWNSFNEQF
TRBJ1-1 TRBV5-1 ASSFGPLMNTEAF
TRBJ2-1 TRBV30 ALDGTDRYNEQF
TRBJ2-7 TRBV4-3 ASSLERNYEQY
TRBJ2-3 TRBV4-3 ASSQGPTNTQY
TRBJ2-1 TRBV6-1 ASSDSGGGLNEQF
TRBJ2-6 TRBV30 AWSPPNSGANVLT
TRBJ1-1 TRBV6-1 ASSEYYEVTNTEAF
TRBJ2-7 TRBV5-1 ASSLPGAGGPYEQY
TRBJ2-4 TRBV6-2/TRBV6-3 ASSYSAGGSLAKNIQY
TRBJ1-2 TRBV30 AWSSRQIPRGGYT
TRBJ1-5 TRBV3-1 ASSQTQSGTGSQPQH
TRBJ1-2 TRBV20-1 SADHGQLNYGYT
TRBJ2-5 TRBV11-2 ASASTRGQETQY
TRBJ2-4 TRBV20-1 SARDRQGKNIQY
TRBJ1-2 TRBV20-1 SARDSGQHYGYT
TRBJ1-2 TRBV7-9 ASSLVASGVGYT
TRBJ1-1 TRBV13 ASSLDGTMNTEAF
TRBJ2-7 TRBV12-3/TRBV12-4 ASSPHSGASLSSYEQY
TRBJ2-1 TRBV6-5 ASSYPAYNEQF
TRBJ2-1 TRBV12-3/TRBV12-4 ASSLNEDEQF
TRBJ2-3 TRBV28 ASSLAPWDQTDTQY
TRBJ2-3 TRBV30 AWSGTRRDTQY
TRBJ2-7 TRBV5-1 ASSVGGGPDEQY
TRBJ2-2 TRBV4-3 ASSQVGTFGELF
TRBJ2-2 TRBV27 ASSSVTGGNTGELF
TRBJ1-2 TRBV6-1 ASSLVGEGAYYGYT
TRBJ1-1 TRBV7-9 ASSLNQGTATEAF
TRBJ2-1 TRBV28 ASVSGTRAYNEQF
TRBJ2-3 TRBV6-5 ASSYRGVYTDTQY
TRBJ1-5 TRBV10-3 AISESPGNQPQH
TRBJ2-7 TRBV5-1 ASSLDGGAYEQY
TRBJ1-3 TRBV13 ASSLGRASGNTIY
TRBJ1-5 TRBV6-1 ASSEALPDRAGNQPQH
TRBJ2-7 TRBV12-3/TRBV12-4 ASTTRQGTHEQY
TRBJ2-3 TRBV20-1 SARDASGYSKTDTQY
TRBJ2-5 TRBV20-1 SARDHRDGGETQY
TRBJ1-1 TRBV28 ASSSPLNTEAF
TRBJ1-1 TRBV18 ASSLQNTVVNTEAF
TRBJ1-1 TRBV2 ASSESGGNTEAF
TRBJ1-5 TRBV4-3 ASSQGAGSNQPQH
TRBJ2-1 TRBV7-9 ASSTPGGRELAIEQF
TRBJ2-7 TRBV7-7 ASSFGPGDEQY